A selection of T cell receptor beta chains follows, all from one sample in a study of T cell changes during pregnancy in multiple sclerosis. Using immunoSEQ multiplex PCR, the repertoire was profiled, and TCRdb retains in-frame clones only, with some absent. The sample has roughly 24,000 clones, around 85% seen once; the top ten hold 7.6%. Sequenced material: CD8+ T cells from peripheral blood mononuclear cells, taken before pregnancy. All receptors derive from a female donor with multiple sclerosis, enrolled in a pregnancy study. Both conserved end residues are part of each CDR3. A D gene is named only where the DNA matches it firmly. Clone sizes are given selectively: once, few, many, or a class where the clone is expanded.

D gene	J gene	V gene	clone size	CDR3 protein	CDR3 DNA
TRBD2	TRBJ2-3	TRBV18	NA	CASSPFPSGSTDTQYF	TGTGCCAGCTCACCATTCCCTAGCGGGAGCACAGATACGCAGTATTTT
TRBD1	TRBJ1-2	TRBV7-9	NA	CASSFAGTGTNYGYTF	TGTGCCAGCAGCTTTGCCGGGACAGGGACCAACTATGGCTACACCTTC
TRBD2	TRBJ2-1	TRBV6-4	NA	CASSRSGRGIEQFF	TGTGCCAGCAGTCGTAGCGGGAGAGGGATCGAGCAGTTCTTC
NA	TRBJ1-5	TRBV28	once	CASRSARESNSNQPQHF	TGTGCCAGCAGGAGCGCGAGGGAGTCTAATAGCAATCAGCCCCAGCATTTT
TRBD2	TRBJ2-3	TRBV4-2	NA	CASSPAAGDTDTQYF	TGTGCCAGCAGCCCGGCGGCGGGAGACACAGATACGCAGTATTTT
NA	TRBJ2-5	TRBV5-4	NA	CASSLPGGLETQYF	TGTGCCAGCAGCTTGCCCGGGGGGCTGGAGACCCAGTACTTC
TRBD1	TRBJ1-2	TRBV27	once	CASSHQDRLNGYTF	TGTGCCAGCAGCCACCAGGACAGGCTTAATGGCTACACCTTC
TRBD1	TRBJ1-1	TRBV5-5	once	CASSSGQARSILNTEAFF	TGTGCCAGCAGCTCCGGACAGGCAAGGAGTATTCTGAACACTGAAGCTTTCTTT
TRBD2	TRBJ2-3	TRBV7-9	once	CASSFPTRAGGPDTQYF	TGTGCCAGCAGCTTTCCCACCCGAGCGGGAGGGCCGGATACGCAGTATTTT
NA	TRBJ1-1	TRBV6-5	NA	CASSYSMVGGTEAFF	TGTGCCAGCAGTTACTCAATGGTGGGAGGCACTGAAGCTTTCTTT
NA	TRBJ1-2	TRBV9	NA	CASSTGGNLMDYGYTF	TGTGCCAGCAGCACAGGAGGGAACCTAATGGACTATGGCTACACCTTC
NA	TRBJ1-2	TRBV30	NA	CAWSVAGNGYTF	TGTGCCTGGAGTGTAGCAGGGAATGGCTACACCTTC
NA	TRBJ1-2	TRBV27	NA	CASRNRGANYGYTF	TGTGCCAGCAGGAATCGGGGTGCAAACTATGGCTACACCTTC
TRBD1	TRBJ2-7	TRBV28	few	CASSLFSGQGNYEQYF	TGTGCCAGCAGTTTATTCTCCGGACAGGGGAACTACGAGCAGTACTTC
NA	TRBJ2-7	TRBV4-2	NA	CASSQAGDLYEQYF	TGTGCCAGCAGCCAAGCAGGGGACCTCTACGAGCAGTACTTC
TRBD2	TRBJ2-3	TRBV6-4	NA	CASSVSLAGGPSPDTQYF	TGTGCCAGCAGTGTTTCCCTAGCGGGAGGACCCTCCCCAGATACGCAGTATTTT
NA	TRBJ2-2	TRBV27	NA	CASSLGAQGGAGELFF	TGTGCCAGCAGTTTAGGAGCCCAGGGGGGCGCCGGGGAGCTGTTTTTT
NA	TRBJ1-1	TRBV9	NA	CASSVFGEMNTEAFF	TGTGCCAGCAGCGTATTTGGGGAGATGAACACTGAAGCTTTCTTT
TRBD2	TRBJ2-7	TRBV4-1	NA	CASSRELASGSYEQYF	TGCGCCAGCAGCCGAGAACTCGCTAGCGGGAGCTACGAGCAGTACTTC
TRBD2	TRBJ2-1	TRBV5-1	NA	CASSLTSGAPYNEQFF	TGCGCCAGCAGCTTGACTAGCGGGGCTCCCTACAATGAGCAGTTCTTC
TRBD1	TRBJ2-7	TRBV27	once	CASSTSTGGLDEQYF	TGTGCCAGCAGTACCTCGACAGGGGGCCTCGACGAGCAGTACTTC
TRBD2	TRBJ2-7	TRBV27	few	CASSPGLAGEQYF	TGTGCCAGCAGCCCGGGACTAGCTGGAGAGCAGTACTTC
TRBD2	TRBJ2-3	TRBV28	NA	CASSWSGGGTDTQYF	TGTGCCAGCAGTTGGAGCGGGGGAGGGACAGATACGCAGTATTTT
TRBD2	TRBJ2-3	TRBV10-3	NA	CAISPGLGSDTQYF	TGTGCCATCTCCCCCGGACTAGGATCAGATACGCAGTATTTT
NA	TRBJ2-3	TRBV6-5	NA	CASTTGITDTQYF	TGTGCCAGCACAACAGGGATCACAGATACGCAGTATTTT
NA	TRBJ1-1	TRBV6-1	few	CASSEAAGGNTEAFF	TGTGCCAGCAGTGAAGCCGCGGGGGGCAACACTGAAGCTTTCTTT
TRBD2	TRBJ2-1	TRBV6-4	NA	CASEPLAGGQGEQFF	TGTGCCAGCGAACCCCTAGCGGGAGGCCAGGGTGAGCAGTTCTTC
TRBD2	TRBJ2-7	TRBV7-9	NA	CASSSTSGRYEQYF	TGTGCCAGCAGCTCCACTAGCGGGAGATACGAGCAGTACTTC
NA	TRBJ1-2	TRBV5-1	NA	CASSLGLGADAYGYTF	TGCGCCAGCAGCTTGGGACTAGGGGCCGACGCCTATGGCTACACCTTC
TRBD1	TRBJ1-3	TRBV4-1	NA	CASSQILSDRVGNTIYF	TGCGCCAGCAGCCAAATTCTCTCGGACAGGGTCGGAAACACCATATATTTT
NA	TRBJ2-7	TRBV5-4	few	CASSHSGEQYF	TGTGCCAGCAGCCACTCGGGCGAGCAGTACTTC
TRBD1	TRBJ1-2	TRBV5-1	NA	CASSWSRDRGWIDGYTF	TGCGCCAGCAGCTGGAGTCGGGACAGGGGGTGGATTGATGGCTACACCTTC
TRBD2	TRBJ2-1	TRBV18	NA	CASSPGLAEARQQFF	TGTGCCAGCTCACCGGGACTAGCGGAGGCCCGACAGCAGTTCTTC
NA	TRBJ1-3	TRBV7-3	NA	CASSSSTGFGTIYF	TGTGCCAGCAGCTCCTCGACAGGTTTTGGCACCATATATTTT
TRBD1	TRBJ1-2	TRBV7-9	few	CASSSTGAGGYTF	TGTGCCAGCAGCTCCACAGGGGCGGGGGGCTACACCTTC
TRBD2	TRBJ2-2	TRBV27	few	CASSWTSGRAGTGELFF	TGTGCCAGCAGTTGGACTAGCGGGAGGGCAGGGACCGGGGAGCTGTTTTTT
NA	TRBJ2-1	TRBV10-3	NA	CAISESNGDNEQFF	TGTGCCATCAGTGAGTCGAACGGGGACAATGAGCAGTTCTTC